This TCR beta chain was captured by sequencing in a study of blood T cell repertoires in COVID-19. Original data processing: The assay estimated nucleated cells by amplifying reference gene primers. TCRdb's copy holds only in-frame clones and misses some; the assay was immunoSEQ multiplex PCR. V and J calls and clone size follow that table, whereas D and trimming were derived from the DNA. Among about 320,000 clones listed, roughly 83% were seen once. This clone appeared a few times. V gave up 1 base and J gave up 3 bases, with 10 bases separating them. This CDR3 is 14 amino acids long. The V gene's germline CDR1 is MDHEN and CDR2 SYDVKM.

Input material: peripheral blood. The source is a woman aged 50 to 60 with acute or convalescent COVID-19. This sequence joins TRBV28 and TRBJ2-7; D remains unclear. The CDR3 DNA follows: TGTGCCAGCAGTTTATTGGCCCCCCGCTACGAGCAGTACTTC. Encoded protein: CASSLLAPRYEQYF.